These 3 T cell receptor beta chains came from one sample sequenced in a study of CD8+ T cells in alopecia areata. Extracted from the samples, RNA was reverse transcribed into cDNA to serve as the sequencing template. Measured with immunoSEQ multiplex PCR; TCRdb has only the in-frame clones, and not every one. The sample has around 140,000 clones; roughly half are singletons. The source was CD4+ T cells sorted from blood, collected at week 0. These TCRs come from a human donor with alopecia areata.

V is TRBV6-5 and J is TRBJ1-2, with TRBD1 matching 7 bases. V dropped 7 bases and J dropped 5; count of bases not matched to a gene: 13. CDR3 length: 15 residues. Germline V gives CDR1 MNHEY, CDR2 SVGAGI. DNA for the CDR3: TGTGCCAGCAATAACGGGGGAGGGGGCGCTTATGGCTACACCTTC. It is translated as CASNNGGGGAYGYTF.

The V gene is TRBV5-1, the J gene TRBJ1-2; D is unresolved. The V and J ends lost 4 bases and 2 bases respectively, with 15 bases between them. CDR3 size: 15 residues. CDR1 and CDR2 from the germline V gene are SGHRS and YFSETQ. The chain's CDR3 is CASSTLDGRNYGYTF. CDR3 nucleotides: TGCGCCAGCAGCACCCTGGACGGCCGAAACTATGGCTACACCTTC. Full variable domain (missing parts from reference TRBV5-1 and TRBJ1-2): KAGVTQTPRYLIKTRGQQVTLSCSPISGHRSVSWYQQTPGQGLQFLFEYFSETQRNKGNFPGRFSGRQFSNSRSEMNVSTLELGDSALYLCASSTLDGRNYGYTFGSGTRLTVV.

This clone was observed a few times. The chain couples TRBV29-1 to TRBJ2-7, with 9 bases lining up with TRBD1. Germline CDR1 is SQVTM and CDR2 is ANQGSEA. V lost 6 bases and J lost 3; bases outside the gene matches: 3. The CDR3 is 12 residues long. This CDR3 reads CSVRGQGYEQYF. The CDR3 region has the DNA TGCAGCGTGCGGGGACAGGGCTACGAGCAGTACTTC.